The clone carrying this TCR beta chain occurred a few times. Its antigen is unidentified. Naive CD8 cells comprised CD45RO-negative, CCR7-positively selected cells, excluding terminally differentiated effector memory CD45RA+ cells. The data are from a study of shared clonotypes between healthy human individuals. Study-level points and caveats: Sorted-subset sequencing, rarefaction showed, was incomplete despite large depth.

The method was immunoSEQ multiplex PCR; TCRdb's version includes in-frame clones alone and lacks a portion of them. The data contain some 800,000 clones, 85% to 95% of them seen just once; the ten biggest clones take up about 24%. The source material was naive CD8+ T cells sorted from blood. The TCR was taken from a man aged 30-40 years in good health.

The CDR3 here is CASSETGVHEQFF. CDR3 DNA sequence: TGTGCCAGCAGTGAAACAGGGGTCCATGAGCAGTTCTTC. This chain uses TRBV6-1 with TRBJ2-1, with TRBD1 identical over 7 bases. CDR3 length equals 13 residues. Germline lookup yields CDR1 MNHNS and CDR2 SASEGT. V trimming: 2 bases; J trimming: 8 bases; junction bases outside the gene matches: 3.